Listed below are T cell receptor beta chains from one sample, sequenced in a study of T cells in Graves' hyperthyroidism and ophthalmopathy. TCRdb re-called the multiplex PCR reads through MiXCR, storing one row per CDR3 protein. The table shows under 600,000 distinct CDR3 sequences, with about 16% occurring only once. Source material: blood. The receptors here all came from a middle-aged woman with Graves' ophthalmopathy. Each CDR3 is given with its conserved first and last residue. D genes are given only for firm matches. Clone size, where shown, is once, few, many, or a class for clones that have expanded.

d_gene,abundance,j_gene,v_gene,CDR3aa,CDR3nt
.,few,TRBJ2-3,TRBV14,CASSQGVIRPSTDTQYF,TGTGCCAGCAGCCAAGGCGTTATCCGGCCTAGCACAGATACGCAGTATTTT
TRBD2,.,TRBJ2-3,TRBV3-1,CASSQERRRTSKGTDTQYF,TGTGCCAGCAGCCAAGAAAGGAGGCGGACTAGTAAGGGCACAGATACGCAGTATTTT
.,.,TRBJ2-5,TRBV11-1,CASSFAAGVGETQYF,TGTGCCAGCAGCTTCGCTGCCGGGGTGGGGGAGACCCAGTACTTC
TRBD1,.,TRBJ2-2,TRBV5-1,CASSLVDRAAKGELFF,TGCGCCAGCAGCTTGGTAGACAGGGCCGCGAAAGGGGAGCTGTTTTTT
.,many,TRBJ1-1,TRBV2,CASSVIGHGVTEAFF,TGTGCCAGCAGTGTAATCGGACACGGAGTAACTGAAGCTTTCTTT
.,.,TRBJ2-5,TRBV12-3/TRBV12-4,CASSLMGFETQYF,TGTGCCAGCAGTTTAATGGGGTTTGAGACCCAGTACTTC
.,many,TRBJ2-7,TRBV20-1,CSARSPANYEQYF,TGCAGTGCTAGATCTCCCGCCAACTACGAGCAGTACTTC
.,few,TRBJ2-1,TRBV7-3,CASSPDYQSYNEQFF,TGTGCCAGCAGCCCGGACTACCAGTCCTACAATGAGCAGTTCTTC
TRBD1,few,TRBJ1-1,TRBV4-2,CASSQVWLQGIWNLFSEAFF,TGTGCCAGCAGCCAAGTGTGGTTACAGGGGATTTGGAATTTATTCTCTGAAGCTTTCTTT
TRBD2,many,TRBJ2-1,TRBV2,CASPRAGDIPNEQFF,TGTGCCAGTCCTCGGGCGGGAGATATCCCCAATGAGCAGTTCTTC
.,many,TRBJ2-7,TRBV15,CATSRDRGAYEQYF,TGTGCCACCAGCAGAGACAGGGGGGCCTACGAGCAGTACTTC
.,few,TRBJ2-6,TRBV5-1,CASSWTGRDVLTF,TGCGCCAGCAGCTGGACGGGCAGGGACGTCCTGACTTTC
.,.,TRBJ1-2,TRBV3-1,CASSQGGHGYTF,TGTGCCAGCAGCCAGGGGGGGCATGGCTACACCTTC
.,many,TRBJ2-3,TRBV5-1,CASSPETDTQYF,TGCGCCAGCAGCCCCGAGACAGATACGCAGTATTTT
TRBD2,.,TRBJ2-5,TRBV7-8,CASRSGMETQYF,TGTGCCAGCAGAAGCGGGATGGAGACCCAGTACTTC
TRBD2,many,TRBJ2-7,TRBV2,CASGRTSGSYEQYF,TGTGCCAGCGGACGGACTAGCGGGTCCTACGAGCAGTACTTC
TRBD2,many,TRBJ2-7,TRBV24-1,CASETSAISEQYF,TGTGCCAGCGAGACTAGCGCCATAAGCGAGCAGTACTTC
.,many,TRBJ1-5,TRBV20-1,CSARRPGGGNQPQHF,TGCAGTGCGAGACGTCCCGGAGGGGGTAATCAGCCCCAGCATTTT
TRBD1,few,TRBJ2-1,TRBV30,CAWRQGAGYNEQFF,TGTGCCTGGAGACAGGGGGCTGGCTACAATGAGCAGTTCTTC
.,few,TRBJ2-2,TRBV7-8,CASSVAGSNTGELFF,TGTGCCAGCAGCGTCGCAGGGTCTAACACCGGGGAGCTGTTTTTT
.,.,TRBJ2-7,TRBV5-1,CASSLVVGVRSYEQYF,TGCGCCAGCAGCTTGGTTGTTGGGGTCAGGTCCTACGAGCAGTACTTC
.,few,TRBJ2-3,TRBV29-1,CSVVGYGASTDTQYF,TGCAGCGTTGTAGGCTATGGGGCCAGCACAGATACGCAGTATTTT
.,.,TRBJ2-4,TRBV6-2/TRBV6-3,CASSYNAGPLIAKNIQYF,TGTGCCAGCAGCTACAACGCGGGACCACTCATAGCCAAAAACATTCAGTACTTC
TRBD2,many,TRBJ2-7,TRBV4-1,CASSHIPGGTYEQYF,TGCGCCAGCAGCCATATACCGGGGGGGACCTACGAGCAGTACTTC
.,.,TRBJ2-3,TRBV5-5,CASSPVSVGYADTQYF,TGTGCCAGCAGCCCTGTTTCTGTGGGATACGCAGATACGCAGTATTTT
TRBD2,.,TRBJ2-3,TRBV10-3,CAISFLAASTDTQYF,TGTGCCATCAGTTTTCTAGCGGCTAGCACAGATACGCAGTATTTT
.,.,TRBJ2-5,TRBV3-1,CASSHNGGETQYF,TGTGCCAGCAGTCACAATGGGGGAGAGACCCAGTACTTC
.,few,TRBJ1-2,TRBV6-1,CASSETGQGYTF,TGTGCCAGCAGTGAAACAGGGCAGGGCTACACCTTC
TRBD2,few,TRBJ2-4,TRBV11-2,CASSFELAGGKNIQYF,TGTGCCAGCAGCTTTGAACTAGCGGGGGGAAAAAACATTCAGTACTTC
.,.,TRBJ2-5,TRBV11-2,CASSLWVRGVSETQYF,TGTGCCAGCAGCTTGTGGGTTCGTGGCGTCTCAGAGACCCAGTACTTC
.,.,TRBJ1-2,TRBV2,CASSEMTGSYGYTF,TGTGCCAGCAGTGAAATGACAGGTAGCTATGGCTACACCTTC
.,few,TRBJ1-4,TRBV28,CASSSPGLLEKLFF,TGTGCCAGCAGTTCCCCCGGTTTGTTAGAAAAACTGTTTTTT
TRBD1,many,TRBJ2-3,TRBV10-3,CAISTGQGGTDTQYF,TGTGCCATCAGTACAGGACAGGGAGGCACAGATACGCAGTATTTT
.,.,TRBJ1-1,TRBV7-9,CASSPAGGEAFF,TGTGCCAGCAGCCCAGCGGGGGGTGAAGCTTTCTTT
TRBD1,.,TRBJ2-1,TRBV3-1,CASSGRRQGFEQFF,TGTGCCAGCAGCGGACGGAGACAGGGTTTTGAGCAGTTCTTC
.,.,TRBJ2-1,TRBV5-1,CASSLGGHEQFF,TGCGCCAGCAGCTTGGGGGGCCATGAGCAGTTCTTC
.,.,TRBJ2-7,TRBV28,CASTLTAGDTYEQYF,TGTGCCAGCACCCTTACGGCAGGAGATACCTACGAGCAGTACTTC
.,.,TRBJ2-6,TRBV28,CASRPGDSGANVLTF,TGTGCCAGCAGGCCGGGGGACTCTGGGGCCAACGTCCTGACTTTC
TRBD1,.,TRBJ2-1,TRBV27,CASSLVSVGQGHNEQFF,TGTGCCAGCAGTTTAGTATCGGTGGGACAGGGGCACAATGAGCAGTTCTTC
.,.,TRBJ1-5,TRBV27,CASSLRQYSNQPQHF,TGTGCCAGCAGTTTAAGACAGTATAGCAATCAGCCCCAGCATTTT
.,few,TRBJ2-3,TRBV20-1,CSARAARLSTDTQYF,TGCAGTGCTAGAGCGGCTCGGCTTAGCACAGATACGCAGTATTTT
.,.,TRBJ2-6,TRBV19,CASSQTRAGANVLTF,TGTGCCAGTAGTCAAACAAGGGCTGGGGCCAACGTCCTGACTTTC
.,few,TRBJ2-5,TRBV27,CASSLSGVPETQYF,TGTGCCAGCAGTTTATCGGGGGTACCGGAGACCCAGTACTTC
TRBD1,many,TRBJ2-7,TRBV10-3,CAIREETGGSEQYF,TGTGCCATCAGGGAAGAGACAGGGGGCTCCGAGCAGTACTTC
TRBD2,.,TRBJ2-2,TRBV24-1,CATSVSGGGAGELFF,TGTGCCACCAGTGTCTCCGGGGGGGGGGCCGGGGAGCTGTTTTTT
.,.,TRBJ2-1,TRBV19,CASSIASRTPYNEQFF,TGTGCCAGTAGTATAGCAAGCAGGACCCCCTACAATGAGCAGTTCTTC
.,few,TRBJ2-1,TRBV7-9,CASRSSDEQFF,TGTGCCAGCAGGTCTAGCGATGAGCAGTTCTTC
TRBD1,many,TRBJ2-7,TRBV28,CASSSPGQVYEQYF,TGTGCCAGCAGTTCTCCGGGACAGGTTTACGAGCAGTACTTC
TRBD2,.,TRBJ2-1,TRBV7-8,CASSDGLAGIPSSYNEQFF,TGTGCCAGCAGCGACGGACTAGCGGGCATACCGAGCTCCTACAATGAGCAGTTCTTC
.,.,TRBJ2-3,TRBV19,CASKAQDTDTQYF,TGTGCCAGTAAGGCCCAAGATACAGATACGCAGTATTTT
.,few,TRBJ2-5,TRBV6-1,CASSDPILYQETQYF,TGTGCCAGCAGTGACCCCATCCTGTACCAAGAGACCCAGTACTTC
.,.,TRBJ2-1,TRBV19,CASKADRRLNNEQFF,TGTGCCAGTAAAGCCGACAGACGACTAAACAATGAGCAGTTCTTC
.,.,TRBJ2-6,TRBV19,CASSIEGGGAGSGANVLTF,TGTGCCAGTAGTATAGAAGGCGGGGGCGCTGGCTCTGGGGCCAACGTCCTGACTTTC
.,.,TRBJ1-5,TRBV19,CASRPGVEAQPQHF,TGTGCCAGTAGACCAGGGGTCGAGGCGCAGCCCCAGCATTTT
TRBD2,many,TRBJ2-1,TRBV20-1,CSAGGVGLAGADEQFF,TGCAGTGCTGGGGGGGTCGGACTAGCGGGAGCTGATGAGCAGTTCTTC
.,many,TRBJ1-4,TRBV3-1,CASSQSTSGEKLFF,TGTGCCAGCAGCCAATCAACATCGGGGGAAAAACTGTTTTTT